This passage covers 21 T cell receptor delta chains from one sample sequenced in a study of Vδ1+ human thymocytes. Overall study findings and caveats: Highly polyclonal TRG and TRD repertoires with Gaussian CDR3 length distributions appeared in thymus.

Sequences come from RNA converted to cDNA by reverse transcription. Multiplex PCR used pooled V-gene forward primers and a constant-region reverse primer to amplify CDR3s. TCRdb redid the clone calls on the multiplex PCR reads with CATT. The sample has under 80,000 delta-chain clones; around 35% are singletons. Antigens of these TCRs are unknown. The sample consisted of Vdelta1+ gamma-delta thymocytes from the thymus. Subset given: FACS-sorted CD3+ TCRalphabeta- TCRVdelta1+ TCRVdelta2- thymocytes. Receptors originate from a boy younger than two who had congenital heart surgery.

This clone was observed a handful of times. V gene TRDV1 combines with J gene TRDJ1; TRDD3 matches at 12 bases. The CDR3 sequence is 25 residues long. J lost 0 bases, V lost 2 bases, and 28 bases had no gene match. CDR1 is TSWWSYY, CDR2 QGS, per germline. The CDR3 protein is CALGESSYPSYWGIHLPWYTDKLIF. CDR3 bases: TGTGCTCTTGGGGAATCTTCCTACCCATCCTACTGGGGGATACACCTACCCTGGTACACCGATAAACTCATCTTT.

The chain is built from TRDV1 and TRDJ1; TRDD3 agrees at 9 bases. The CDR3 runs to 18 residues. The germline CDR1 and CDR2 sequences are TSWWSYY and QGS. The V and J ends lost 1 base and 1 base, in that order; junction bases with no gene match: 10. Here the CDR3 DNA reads TGTGCTCTTGGGGAACCTGGTTTACTGGGGGACCCCACCGATAAACTCATCTTT. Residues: CALGEPGLLGDPTDKLIF.

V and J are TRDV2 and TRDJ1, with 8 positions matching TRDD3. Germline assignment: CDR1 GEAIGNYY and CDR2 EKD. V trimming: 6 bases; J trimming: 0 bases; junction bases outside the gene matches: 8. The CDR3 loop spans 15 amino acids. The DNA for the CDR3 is TGTGCCTGTTCTTACTGGGGGGTATACACCGATAAACTCATCTTT. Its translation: CACSYWGVYTDKLIF.

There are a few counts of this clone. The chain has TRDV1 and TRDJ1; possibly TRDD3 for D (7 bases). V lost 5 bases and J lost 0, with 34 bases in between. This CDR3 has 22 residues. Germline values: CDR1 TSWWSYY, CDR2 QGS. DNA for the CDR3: TGTGCTCTTGGGCCCCACTTCCTTTACAGTGGGGGACGCCGCACGTACACCGATAAACTCATCTTT. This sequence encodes CALGPHFLYSGGRRTYTDKLIF.

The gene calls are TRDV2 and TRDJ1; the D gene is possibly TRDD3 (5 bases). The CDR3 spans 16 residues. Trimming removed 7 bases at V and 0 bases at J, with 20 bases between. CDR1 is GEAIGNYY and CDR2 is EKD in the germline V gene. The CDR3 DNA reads TGTGCCTGGGCTGCTACCATACTGGCTTACACCGATAAACTCATCTTT. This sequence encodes CAWAATILAYTDKLIF.

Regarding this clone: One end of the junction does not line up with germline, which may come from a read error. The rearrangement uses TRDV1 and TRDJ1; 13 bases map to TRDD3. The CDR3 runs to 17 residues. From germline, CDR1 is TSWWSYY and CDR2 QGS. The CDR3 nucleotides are TGTGCTCTCCATGTACTGGGGGATACGAGAGGAACCGATAAACTCACCTTT. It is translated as CALHVLGDTRGTDKLTF.

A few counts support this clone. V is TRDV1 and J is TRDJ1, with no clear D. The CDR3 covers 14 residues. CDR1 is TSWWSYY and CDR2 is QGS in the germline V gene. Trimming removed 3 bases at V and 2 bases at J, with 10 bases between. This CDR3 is CALGDPLRTDKLIF. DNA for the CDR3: TGTGCTCTTGGGGATCCCTTGAGGACCGATAAACTCATCTTT.

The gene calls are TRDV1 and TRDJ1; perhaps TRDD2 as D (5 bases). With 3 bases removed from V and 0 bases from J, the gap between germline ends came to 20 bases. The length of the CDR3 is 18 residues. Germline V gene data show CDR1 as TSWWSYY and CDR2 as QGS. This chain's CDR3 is CALGDRSFRRWYTDKLIF. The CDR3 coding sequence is TGTGCTCTTGGGGACCGAAGCTTCCGCCGCTGGTACACCGATAAACTCATCTTT.

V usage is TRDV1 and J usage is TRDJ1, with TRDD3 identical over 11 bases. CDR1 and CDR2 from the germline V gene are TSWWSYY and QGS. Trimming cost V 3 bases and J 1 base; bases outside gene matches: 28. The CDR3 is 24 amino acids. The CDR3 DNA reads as TGTGCTCTTGGGGACCCCTCTTCTCCCCCGTACTGGGGGATAGTTACCAGATTCACCGATAAACTCATCTTT. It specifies CALGDPSSPPYWGIVTRFTDKLIF.

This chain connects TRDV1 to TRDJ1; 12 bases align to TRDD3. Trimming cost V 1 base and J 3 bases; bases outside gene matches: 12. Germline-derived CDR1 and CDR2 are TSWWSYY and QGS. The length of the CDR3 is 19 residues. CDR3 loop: CALGEPIDTGGYRADKLIF. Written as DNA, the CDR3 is TGTGCTCTTGGGGAACCGATTGACACTGGGGGATACAGGGCCGATAAACTCATCTTT.

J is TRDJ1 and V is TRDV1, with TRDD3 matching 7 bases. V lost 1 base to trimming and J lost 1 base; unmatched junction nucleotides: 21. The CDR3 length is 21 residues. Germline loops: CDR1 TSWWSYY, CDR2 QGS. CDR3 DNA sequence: TGTGCTCTTGGGGAACGTATTCTTACCTTTCCTGGGGGTTCCCCCACCGATAAACTCATCTTT. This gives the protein CALGERILTFPGGSPTDKLIF.

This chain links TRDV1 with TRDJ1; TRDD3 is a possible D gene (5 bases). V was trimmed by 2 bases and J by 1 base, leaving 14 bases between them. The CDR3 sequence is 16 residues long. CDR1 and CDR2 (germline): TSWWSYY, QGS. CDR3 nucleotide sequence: TGTGCTCTTGGGGAAGGCCTCTGGGCATCCACCGATAAACTCATCTTT. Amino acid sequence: CALGEGLWASTDKLIF.

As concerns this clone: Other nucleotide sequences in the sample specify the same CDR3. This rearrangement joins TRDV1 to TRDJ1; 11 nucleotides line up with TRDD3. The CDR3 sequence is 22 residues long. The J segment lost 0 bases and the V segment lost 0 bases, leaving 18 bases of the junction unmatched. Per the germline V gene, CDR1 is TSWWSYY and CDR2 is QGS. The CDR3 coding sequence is TGTGCTCTTGGGGAACTTTGGGCCCTACCCCCTGGGGGATACTCGTACACCGATAAACTCATCTTT. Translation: CALGELWALPPGGYSYTDKLIF.

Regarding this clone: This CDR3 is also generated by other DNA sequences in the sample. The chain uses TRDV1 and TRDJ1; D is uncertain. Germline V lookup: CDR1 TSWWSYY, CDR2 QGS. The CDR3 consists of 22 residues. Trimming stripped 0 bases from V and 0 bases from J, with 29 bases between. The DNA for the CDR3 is TGTGCTCTTGGGGAACTAGACTTCTTCGTGGTTCGAGGTACAACGTACACCGATAAACTCATCTTT. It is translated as CALGELDFFVVRGTTYTDKLIF.

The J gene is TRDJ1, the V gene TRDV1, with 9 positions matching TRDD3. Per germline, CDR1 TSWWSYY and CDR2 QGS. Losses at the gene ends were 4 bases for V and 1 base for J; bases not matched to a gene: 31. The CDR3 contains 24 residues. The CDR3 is CALGGNVIGRVLTHGDTCTDKLIF. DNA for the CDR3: TGTGCTCTTGGGGGTAACGTCATCGGTCGGGTATTGACTCACGGGGATACGTGCACCGATAAACTCATCTTT.

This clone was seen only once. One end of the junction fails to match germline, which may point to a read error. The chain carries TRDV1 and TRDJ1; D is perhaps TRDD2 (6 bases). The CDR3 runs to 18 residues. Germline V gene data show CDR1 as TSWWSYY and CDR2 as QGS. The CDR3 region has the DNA TGTGCTCTTGGGAAAGCCCCTCCTACGTCTCGGCCGACCTTTAAACCCATCTTT. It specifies CALGKAPPTSRPTFKPIF.

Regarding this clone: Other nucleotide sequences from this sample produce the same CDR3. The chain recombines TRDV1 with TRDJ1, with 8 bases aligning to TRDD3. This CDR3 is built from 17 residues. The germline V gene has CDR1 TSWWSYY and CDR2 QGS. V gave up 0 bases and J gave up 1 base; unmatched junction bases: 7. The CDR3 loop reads CALGELAIGGCTDKLIF. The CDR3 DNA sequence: TGTGCTCTTGGGGAACTAGCCATTGGGGGATGCACCGATAAACTCATCTTT.

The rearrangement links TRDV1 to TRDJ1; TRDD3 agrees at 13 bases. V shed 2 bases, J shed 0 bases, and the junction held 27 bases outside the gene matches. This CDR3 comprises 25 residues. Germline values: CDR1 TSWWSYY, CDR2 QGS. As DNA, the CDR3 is TGTGCTCTTGGGGAATGGAGACCCCTACGTCCAGACTGGGGGATACGCGGATGCTACACCGATAAACTCATCTTT. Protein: CALGEWRPLRPDWGIRGCYTDKLIF.

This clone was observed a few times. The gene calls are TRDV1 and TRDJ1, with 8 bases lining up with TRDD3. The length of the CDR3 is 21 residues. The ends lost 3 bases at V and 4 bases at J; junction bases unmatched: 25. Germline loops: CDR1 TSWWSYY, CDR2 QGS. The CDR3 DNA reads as TGTGCTCTTGGGGACCAAGGGGATTCCTTCGCGGTACTGGGGGCCCGCGATAAACTCATCTTT. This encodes CALGDQGDSFAVLGARDKLIF.

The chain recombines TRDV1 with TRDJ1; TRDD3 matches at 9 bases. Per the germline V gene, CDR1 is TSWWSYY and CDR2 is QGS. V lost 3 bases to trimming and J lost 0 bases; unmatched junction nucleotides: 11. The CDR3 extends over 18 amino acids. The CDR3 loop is CALGDKLGDCPYTDKLIF. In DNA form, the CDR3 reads TGTGCTCTTGGGGACAAACTGGGGGACTGTCCGTACACCGATAAACTCATCTTT.

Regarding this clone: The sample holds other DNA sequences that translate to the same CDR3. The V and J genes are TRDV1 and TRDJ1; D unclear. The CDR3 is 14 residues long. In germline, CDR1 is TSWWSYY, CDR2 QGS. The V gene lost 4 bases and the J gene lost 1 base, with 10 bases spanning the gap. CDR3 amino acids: CALGARAFTDKLIF. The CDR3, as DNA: TGTGCTCTTGGGGCCCGCGCCTTCACCGATAAACTCATCTTT.